These 23 T cell receptor beta chains originate from one sample sequenced in a study of cytomegalovirus exposure and HLA in healthy donors. Use of 60 Vbeta and 13 Jbeta primers characterized the PCR. Method: immunoSEQ multiplex PCR; TCRdb's copy keeps in-frame clones and lacks some. The sample lists fewer than 200,000 clones, roughly four fifths occurring once. Material: PBMCs. All receptors derive from a female donor in good health and CMV-seronegative.

This clone was counted only a few times. The V gene is TRBV6-1, the J gene TRBJ1-4; D possibly corresponds to TRBD1 (5 bases). The CDR3 is 15 amino acids. Germline V lookup: CDR1 MNHNS, CDR2 SASEGT. Trimming stripped 6 bases from V and 0 bases from J, with 11 bases between. CDR3 residues: CASRGGLATNEKLFF. The CDR3 nucleotides read TGTGCCAGCAGGGGGGGACTCGCAACTAATGAAAAACTGTTTTTT.

The V and J genes are TRBV4-1 and TRBJ2-7; no reliable D call. Trimming left V 0 bases short and J 7 bases short, with 10 bases between. In germline, CDR1 is MGHRA, CDR2 YSYEKL. This CDR3 has 13 amino acids. The CDR3 region is CASSQEDGGEQYF. The DNA of the CDR3 is TGCGCCAGCAGCCAAGAGGATGGCGGAGAGCAGTACTTC.

The V and J genes are TRBV2 and TRBJ1-4; D call uncertain. Trimming removed 11 bases from V and 4 bases from J, with 14 bases in between. The V gene's germline CDR1 is SNHLY and CDR2 FYNNEI. The CDR3 is 13 residues long. CDR3 sequence reads: CAGQRTSNEKLFF. For the CDR3, the DNA is TGTGCCGGCCAGCGAACCAGTAATGAAAAACTGTTTTTT.

The rearrangement uses TRBV4-3 and TRBJ2-3, with D tentatively TRBD1 (6 bases). Germline lookup yields CDR1 LGHNA and CDR2 YSLEER. This CDR3 contains 14 residues. The V and J ends lost 0 bases and 6 bases respectively, with 10 bases between them. The CDR3 here is CASSQDRGGDTQYF. CDR3 sequence (DNA): TGCGCCAGCAGCCAAGACAGGGGTGGGGATACGCAGTATTTT.

The V and J genes are TRBV5-6 and TRBJ1-2; D may be TRBD1 (5 bases). Trimming took off 0 bases at V and 0 bases at J, with 12 bases between the two ends. This CDR3 spans 16 amino acids. Germline CDR1 reads SGHDT; CDR2 reads YYEEEE. CDR3 DNA: TGTGCCAGCAGCTTGGTGGCAGACAGACCTAACTATGGCTACACCTTC. Translated, it gives CASSLVADRPNYGYTF.

This chain joins TRBV7-9 and TRBJ2-7; D is uncertain. The CDR3 contains 16 residues. V was trimmed by 5 bases and J by 4 bases, leaving 21 bases between them. The germline CDR1 and CDR2 sequences are SEHNR and FQNEAQ (reference sequence). This chain's CDR3 is CASSPSRGAPAYEQYF. CDR3 coding DNA: TGTGCCAGCAGCCCCTCCCGTGGAGCCCCAGCTTACGAGCAGTACTTC.

The genes are TRBV4-3 and TRBJ1-4; D uncertain. From germline, CDR1 is LGHNA and CDR2 YSLEER. V lost 2 bases and J lost 8, with 15 bases in between. CDR3 length equals 15 residues. Here the CDR3 reads CASSQTGSGSEKLFF. The CDR3 nucleotides read TGCGCCAGCAGCCAAACCGGGTCGGGTTCGGAAAAACTGTTTTTT.

Concerning this clone: The junction departs from germline at one end; a sequencing error may be responsible. The rearrangement links TRBV7-2 to TRBJ2-4; D is unresolved. The CDR3 length is 14 residues. CDR1 and CDR2 from the germline V gene are SGHTA and FQGNSA. The CDR3 bases are TGTGCCAGCAGCCAAGCCCCAGGCCCCAGGATGTCGCACTTC. Translation: CASSQAPGPRMSHF.

The chain recombines TRBV30 with TRBJ1-5; unclear D gene. V lost 2 bases and J 2 bases, leaving 13 bases between the germline ends. This CDR3 is 15 amino acids long. Germline assignment: CDR1 GTSNPN and CDR2 SVGIG (reference sequence). The DNA for the CDR3 is TGTGCCTGGAGTCTGGGCGACACTGGCAATCAGCCCCAGCATTTT. It yields the protein CAWSLGDTGNQPQHF.

The V and J genes are TRBV30 and TRBJ1-4; D not certain. This CDR3 comprises 15 residues. Per germline, CDR1 GTSNPN and CDR2 SVGIG (reference sequence). The V end lost 0 bases, the J end lost 4 bases, and 12 bases lay between the germline ends. Here the CDR3 DNA reads TGTGCCTGGAGTGTACGGCGAGGAATTAATGAAAAACTGTTTTTT. This translates into CAWSVRRGINEKLFF.

V is TRBV7-2 and J is TRBJ2-3; D call uncertain. Germline V gives CDR1 SGHTA, CDR2 FQGNSA. This CDR3 spans 14 amino acids. V dropped 5 bases and J dropped 2 bases, with 11 bases sitting between them. In DNA form, the CDR3 reads TGTGCCAGCAGCCAGAATCATCACACAGATACGCAGTATTTT. It yields the protein CASSQNHHTDTQYF.

V and J are TRBV15 and TRBJ1-1, with a possible D match to TRBD1 (5 bases). CDR1 and CDR2 from the germline V gene are LNHNV and YYDKDF (reference sequence). The CDR3 sequence is 14 residues long. The V end lost 1 base, the J end lost 5 bases, and 11 bases lay between the germline ends. CDR3 nucleotide sequence: TGTGCCACCAGCAGAGGGAATGGGGGGACTGAAGCTTTCTTT. It specifies CATSRGNGGTEAFF.

The rearrangement uses TRBV21-1 and TRBJ2-7; the table assigns TRBD1, which was not confirmed against the DNA. TRBV21-1 represents a pseudogene. The CDR3 extends over 15 amino acids. The CDR3 sequence: CASTPQRQGEDEQYF. CDR3 DNA sequence: TGTGCCAGCACCCCGCAGAGACAGGGAGAGGACGAGCAGTACTTC.

This chain uses TRBV20-1 with TRBJ1-2; D not resolved. This CDR3 comprises 11 residues. The germline V gene has CDR1 DFQATT and CDR2 SNEGSKA (reference sequence). The ends were cut back, 0 bases at V and 8 bases at J, with 7 bases in the middle. CDR3 DNA sequence: TGCAGTGCTAGAGATCTAAGAGGCTACACCTTC. Translated, it gives CSARDLRGYTF.

The CDR3 spells CASSKGKGLRNQPQHF. CDR3 nucleotide sequence: TGTGCCAGCAGCAAAGGGAAGGGGCTCAGGAATCAGCCCCAGCATTTT. The V gene is TRBV21-1, the J gene TRBJ1-5; TRBD1 reflects the table's D call only, with no check against the DNA. TRBV21-1 counts as a pseudogene. The CDR3 loop spans 16 amino acids.

The chain joins TRBV2 to TRBJ2-7, with TRBD1 as a possible D gene (5 bases). CDR3 length equals 12 residues. From germline, CDR1 is SNHLY and CDR2 FYNNEI. V was cut by 4 bases and J by 4 bases, with 8 bases left in between. CDR3 nucleotides: TGTGCCAGCAGTGGGACATCATACGAGCAGTACTTC. Its translation is CASSGTSYEQYF. Supplemented by reference TRBV2 and TRBJ2-7, the full variable domain reads EPEVTQTPSHQVTQMGQEVILRCVPISNHLYFYWYRQILGQKVEFLVSFYNNEISEKSEIFDDQFSVERPDGSNFTLKIRSTKLEDSAMYFCASSGTSYEQYFGPGTRLTVT.

The chain combines TRBV5-4 with TRBJ2-7, with 7 bases identical to TRBD2. Germline assignment: CDR1 SGHNT and CDR2 YYREEE (reference sequence). The CDR3 extends over 15 amino acids. After removal of 1 base from V and 1 base from J, the junction contained 5 bases not matched to a gene. CDR3 nucleotides: TGTGCCAGCAGCTTGAGGGAGGGGTCTTCCTACGAGCAGTACTTC. This translates into CASSLREGSSYEQYF.

V is TRBV5-1 and J is TRBJ1-1, with a tentative D call TRBD1 (5 bases). Looked up from germline, CDR1 is SGHRS and CDR2 is YFSETQ. There are 16 residues in the CDR3. Trimming took off 4 bases at V and 0 bases at J, with 16 bases between the two ends. The CDR3 sequence: CASSTGGIGVNTEAFF. The CDR3, as DNA: TGCGCCAGCAGCACGGGGGGGATAGGAGTGAACACTGAAGCTTTCTTT.

As DNA, the CDR3 is TGTGCCAGCAGTGAAAGACAGGGGAACACTGAAGCTTTCTTT. Amino acids: CASSERQGNTEAFF. V and J are TRBV2 and TRBJ1-1; TRBD1 aligns across 7 bases. Germline CDR1 and CDR2: SNHLY and FYNNEI. V trimming: 2 bases; J trimming: 1 base; junction bases outside the gene matches: 1. The CDR3 totals 14 residues.

The CDR3: CASSSPGQLNTEAFF. CDR3 nucleotides: TGTGCCAGCAGTTCTCCGGGACAACTGAACACTGAAGCTTTCTTT. The J gene is TRBJ1-1, the V gene TRBV28; weak D call: TRBD1 (6 bases). The CDR3 has 15 residues. The germline V gene encodes CDR1 MDHEN and CDR2 SYDVKM. V was clipped by 4 bases and J by 0 bases, with 12 bases between them.

The rearrangement joins TRBV6-5 to TRBJ1-6; 9 positions agree with TRBD1. Germline assignment: CDR1 MNHEY and CDR2 SVGAGI. The CDR3 runs 15 residues. Trimming cost V 5 bases and J 7 bases; bases outside gene matches: 6. The CDR3 nucleotides are TGTGCCAGCAGTCGCCGGGACAGGGCCAATTCACCCCTCCACTTT. As protein: CASSRRDRANSPLHF.

This chain connects TRBV6-5 to TRBJ1-5, with D unresolved. V lost 2 bases and J 4 bases, leaving 6 bases between the germline ends. The CDR3 is made up of 13 amino acids. Per the germline V gene, CDR1 is MNHEY and CDR2 is SVGAGI. The CDR3 coding sequence is TGTGCCAGCAGTTACGGGCGTAATCAGCCCCAGCATTTT. It yields the protein CASSYGRNQPQHF.

This rearrangement joins TRBV18 to TRBJ2-6, with D possibly matching TRBD1 (6 bases). V was cut by 3 bases and J by 2 bases, with 14 bases left in between. This CDR3 contains 17 residues. Germline loops: CDR1 KGHSH, CDR2 LQKENI. CDR3 sequence (DNA): TGTGCCAGCTCACCGTCAGGGGCGAGTCCTGGGGCCAACGTCCTGACTTTC. Its translation: CASSPSGASPGANVLTF.